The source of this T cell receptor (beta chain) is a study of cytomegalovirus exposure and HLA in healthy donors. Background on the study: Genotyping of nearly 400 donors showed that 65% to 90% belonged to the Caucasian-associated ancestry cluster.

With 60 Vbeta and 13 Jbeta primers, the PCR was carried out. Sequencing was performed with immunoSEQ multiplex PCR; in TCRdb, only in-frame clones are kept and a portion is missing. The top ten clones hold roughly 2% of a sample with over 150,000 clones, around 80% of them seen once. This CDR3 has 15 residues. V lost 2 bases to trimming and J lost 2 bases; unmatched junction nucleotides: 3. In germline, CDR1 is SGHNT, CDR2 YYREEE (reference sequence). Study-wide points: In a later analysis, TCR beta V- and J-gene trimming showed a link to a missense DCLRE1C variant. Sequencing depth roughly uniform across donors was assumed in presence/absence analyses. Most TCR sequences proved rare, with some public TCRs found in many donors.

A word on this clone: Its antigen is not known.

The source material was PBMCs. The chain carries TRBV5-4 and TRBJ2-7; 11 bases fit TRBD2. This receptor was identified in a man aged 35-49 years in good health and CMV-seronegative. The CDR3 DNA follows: TGTGCCAGCAGCTTTCCACTAGCGGGAGCCTACGAGCAGTACTTC. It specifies CASSFPLAGAYEQYF.